The rows below give T cell receptor beta chains drawn from one sample of a study of T cell responses to AZD1222 COVID-19 vaccine. Clones were sequenced by immunoSEQ multiplex PCR, and TCRdb holds only the in-frame ones, with some missing. The sample records 95,000 to 130,000 clones, about 90% being singletons. Sequences were derived from peripheral blood, sampled on day 0 of AZD1222 vaccination. These receptor sequences come from an adult in good health. Each CDR3 is given with its conserved first and last residue. The order of the fields is D gene, V gene, J gene, clone size, CDR3 protein, CDR3 DNA. A D gene is named only where the DNA matches it firmly. Only some rows state a clone size, as once, few, many or a class for expanded clones.

d_call: .
v_call: TRBV10-3
j_call: TRBJ1-6
clone_size: .
cdr3_aa: CAISELQAGNSPLHF
cdr3_nt: TGTGCCATCAGTGAGTTGCAGGCGGGAAATTCACCCCTCCACTTT

d_call: .
v_call: TRBV19
j_call: TRBJ2-2
clone_size: .
cdr3_aa: CASSIQGSNTGELFF
cdr3_nt: TGTGCCAGTAGTATACAGGGGTCGAACACCGGGGAGCTGTTTTTT

d_call: TRBD2
v_call: TRBV30
j_call: TRBJ2-1
clone_size: .
cdr3_aa: CAWSPIGLAGHNEQFF
cdr3_nt: TGTGCCTGGAGTCCAATCGGCCTAGCGGGCCACAATGAGCAGTTCTTC

d_call: TRBD1
v_call: TRBV6-5
j_call: TRBJ1-5
clone_size: .
cdr3_aa: CATKGPGTGGQPQHF
cdr3_nt: TGTGCCACCAAGGGGCCCGGGACAGGGGGTCAGCCCCAGCATTTT

d_call: .
v_call: TRBV6-5
j_call: TRBJ2-7
clone_size: once
cdr3_aa: CASSYSGPSSYEQYF
cdr3_nt: TGTGCCAGCAGTTACTCAGGGCCTAGCTCCTACGAGCAGTACTTC

d_call: .
v_call: TRBV7-2
j_call: TRBJ2-1
clone_size: .
cdr3_aa: CASSLHGSSYNEQFF
cdr3_nt: TGTGCCAGCAGCCTTCACGGGAGCAGTTACAATGAGCAGTTCTTC

d_call: .
v_call: TRBV6-2/TRBV6-3
j_call: TRBJ1-2
clone_size: .
cdr3_aa: CASSPRHNGYTF
cdr3_nt: TGTGCCAGCAGCCCCCGACATAATGGCTACACCTTC

d_call: .
v_call: TRBV6-2/TRBV6-3
j_call: TRBJ1-1
clone_size: few
cdr3_aa: CASSYSGGVTEAFF
cdr3_nt: TGTGCCAGCAGTTACTCGGGGGGAGTGACTGAAGCTTTCTTT

d_call: .
v_call: TRBV5-6
j_call: TRBJ2-6
clone_size: .
cdr3_aa: CATTPGLLSSGANVLTF
cdr3_nt: TGTGCCACCACCCCTGGGTTGCTAAGCTCTGGGGCCAACGTCCTGACTTTC

d_call: .
v_call: TRBV3-1/TRBV3-2
j_call: TRBJ1-2
clone_size: .
cdr3_aa: CASSPGRNYGYTF
cdr3_nt: TGTGCCAGCAGCCCCGGGAGGAACTATGGCTACACCTTC

d_call: TRBD2
v_call: TRBV9
j_call: TRBJ2-2
clone_size: .
cdr3_aa: CASSVGLGGGTGTGELFF
cdr3_nt: TGTGCCAGCAGCGTAGGTTTAGGCGGGGGGACTGGCACCGGGGAGCTGTTTTTT

d_call: TRBD1
v_call: TRBV9
j_call: TRBJ1-6
clone_size: .
cdr3_aa: CASSVEGGQGNSPLHF
cdr3_nt: TGTGCCAGCAGCGTAGAAGGCGGACAGGGGAATTCACCCCTCCACTTT

d_call: .
v_call: TRBV30
j_call: TRBJ2-3
clone_size: once
cdr3_aa: CAWSGSSVDTQYF
cdr3_nt: TGTGCCTGGAGCGGGAGCTCCGTCGATACGCAGTATTTT

d_call: .
v_call: TRBV3-1/TRBV3-2
j_call: TRBJ1-5
clone_size: .
cdr3_aa: CASSQDSGAKNQPQHF
cdr3_nt: TGTGCCAGCAGCCAAGATTCAGGGGCTAAGAATCAGCCCCAGCATTTT